Presented here are 32 T cell receptor beta chains from one specimen sequenced in a study of cytomegalovirus exposure and HLA in healthy donors. PCR used 60 Vbeta primers and 13 Jbeta primers. Sequenced by immunoSEQ multiplex PCR; TCRdb stores in-frame clones only, minus some. Seen here are 150,000 to 200,000 clones, more than 80% observed once, and the top ten hold approximately 2.4%. Sample: PBMCs. These TCRs come from a male donor in good health and CMV-seronegative.

The chain uses TRBV6-6 and TRBJ2-7, with a possible D match to TRBD1 (6 bases). In germline, CDR1 is MNHNY, CDR2 SVGAGI (reference sequence). The ends were cut back, 4 bases at V and 2 bases at J, with 12 bases in the middle. There are 14 residues in the CDR3. The CDR3 spells CASSLQGVAYEQYF. For the CDR3, the DNA is TGTGCCAGCAGTTTACAGGGTGTAGCCTACGAGCAGTACTTC.

This chain's CDR3 is CASSLYSGGHQETQYF. For the CDR3, the DNA is TGTGCCAGCAGCTTATATTCGGGGGGGCATCAAGAGACCCAGTACTTC. The rearrangement uses TRBV13 and TRBJ2-5; 8 bases are a match to TRBD2. Per the germline V gene, CDR1 is PRHDT and CDR2 is FYEKMQ (reference sequence). The CDR3 runs 16 residues. V gave up 2 bases and J gave up 2 bases; unmatched junction bases: 7. Together with reference TRBV13 and TRBJ2-5, the CDR3 gives the full variable domain: AAGVIQSPRHLIKEKRETATLKCYPIPRHDTVYWYQQGPGQDPQFLISFYEKMQSDKGSIPDRFSAQQFSDYHSELNMSSLELGDSALYFCASSLYSGGHQETQYFGPGTRLLVL.

This clone was detected only a few times. Other nucleotide sequences from this sample produce the same CDR3. The genes are TRBV29-1 and TRBJ1-1; TRBD1 agrees at 10 bases. V lost 6 bases, J lost 3 bases, and 1 base stayed unmatched. Germline CDR1 is SQVTM and CDR2 is ANQGSEA. CDR3 length: 12 residues. The CDR3 reads CSVGQGDTEAFF. DNA of the CDR3: TGCAGCGTCGGACAGGGGGACACTGAAGCTTTCTTT. Filled out from reference TRBV29-1 and TRBJ1-1, the complete variable domain reads SAVISQKPSRDICQRGTSLTIQCQVDSQVTMMFWYRQQPGQSLTLIATANQGSEATYESGFVIDKFPISRPNLTFSTLTVSNMSPEDSSIYLCSVGQGDTEAFFGQGTRLTVV.

The V and J genes are TRBV4-1 and TRBJ1-1; TRBD1 agrees at 11 bases. Germline loops: CDR1 MGHRA, CDR2 YSYEKL. V shed 0 bases and J 5 bases; nucleotides not matched to a gene: 11. This CDR3 has 18 amino acids. The CDR3 DNA sequence: TGCGCCAGCAGCCAAGAAAGAACCGGGACAGGGGGAAGTACTGAAGCTTTCTTT. It specifies CASSQERTGTGGSTEAFF.

V usage is TRBV7-6 and J usage is TRBJ2-3, with 11 bases aligning to TRBD2. This CDR3 has 15 amino acids. In germline, CDR1 is SGHVS, CDR2 FNYEAQ. V shed 3 bases, J shed 4 bases, and the junction held 3 bases outside the gene matches. The CDR3, as DNA: TGTGCCAGCAGCTTGGGGACTAGCGGACCAGATACGCAGTATTTT. Protein: CASSLGTSGPDTQYF.

V usage is TRBV7-9 and J usage is TRBJ1-2, with D maybe TRBD1 (5 bases). V was shortened by 2 bases and J by 8 bases, with 21 bases between the two germline ends. This CDR3 is built from 16 residues. Germline CDR1 SEHNR, CDR2 FQNEAQ (reference sequence). The CDR3 bases are TGTGCCAGCAGCTTAATTCTTTCAGGGCAAGCAGGGGGCTACACCTTC. It codes for CASSLILSGQAGGYTF.

The chain is built from TRBV27 and TRBJ1-2; D is unresolved. The V end was cut by 5 bases, the J end by 4 bases, with 14 bases between. This CDR3 contains 14 residues. The germline CDR1 and CDR2 sequences are MNHEY and SMNVEV (reference sequence). The CDR3 DNA reads TGTGCCAGCAGTCCGGGAAGGGCTGGCTATGGCTACACCTTC. Residues: CASSPGRAGYGYTF.

Of note for this clone: Other nucleotide sequences in the sample specify the same CDR3. The chain carries TRBV5-1 and TRBJ2-1, with no clear D. This CDR3 is 14 amino acids long. Per the germline V gene, CDR1 is SGHRS and CDR2 is YFSETQ. With 0 bases removed from V and 3 bases from J, the gap between germline ends came to 7 bases. CDR3 amino acids: CASSLAASYNEQFF. The DNA for the CDR3 is TGCGCCAGCAGCTTGGCCGCTAGCTACAATGAGCAGTTCTTC.

The J gene is TRBJ2-1, the V gene TRBV5-6; 7 bases match TRBD1. CDR1 SGHDT and CDR2 YYEEEE come from the germline V gene. The length of the CDR3 is 14 residues. CDR3 nucleotide sequence: TGTGCTTCGAGGGGGCGGATTAATTACAATGAGCAGTTCTTC. Translated, it gives CASRGRINYNEQFF.

Remarks on this clone: The junction does not match germline at one end; this may be a read error. J is TRBJ1-2 and V is TRBV28, with D possibly being TRBD1 (6 bases). The CDR3 totals 14 residues. Germline V gene lookup returns CDR1 MDHEN and CDR2 SYDVKM. CDR3 sequence: CACSGVVTYYGYTF. The CDR3 DNA sequence: TGTGCCTGCTCAGGGGTAGTCACCTACTACGGCTACACCTTC.

The chain is built from TRBV30 and TRBJ1-5; the D is unclear. The germline gives CDR1 GTSNPN, CDR2 SVGIG (reference sequence). V lost 4 bases, J lost 6 bases, and 16 bases lay in between. This CDR3 contains 14 residues. This CDR3 is CAWKEGTPSQPQHF. The CDR3 DNA reads TGTGCCTGGAAAGAAGGTACCCCTAGTCAGCCCCAGCATTTT.

J is TRBJ1-5 and V is TRBV10-3; 10 bases align to TRBD1. Germline V gene sequence: CDR1 ENHRY, CDR2 SYGVKD. Trimming took 4 bases from V and 6 from J; bases not matched to a gene: 0. This CDR3 has 13 amino acids. The CDR3 DNA reads as TGTGCCATCAGTGGGGACAGGGGTCAGCCCCAGCATTTT. It translates to CAISGDRGQPQHF.

V and J are TRBV5-4 and TRBJ1-2; a possible D gene is TRBD1 (6 bases). V lost 0 bases to trimming and J lost 2 bases, with 20 bases between them. Germline CDR1 SGHNT, CDR2 YYREEE (reference sequence). The CDR3 consists of 18 residues. CDR3 amino acids: CASSLAARGLQNNYGYTF. The CDR3 nucleotides read TGTGCCAGCAGCTTGGCTGCCAGGGGCCTCCAAAACAACTATGGCTACACCTTC.

This chain joins TRBV27 and TRBJ1-5; 9 bases match TRBD1. Looked up from germline, CDR1 is MNHEY and CDR2 is SMNVEV (reference sequence). Unmatched junction bases numbered 3, after V lost 5 bases and J lost 4 bases. The CDR3 sequence is 14 residues long. This CDR3 reads CASSPGTGNQPQHF. The CDR3 DNA reads as TGTGCCAGCAGTCCCGGGACAGGGAATCAGCCCCAGCATTTT.

The rearrangement uses TRBV7-3 and TRBJ2-3, with TRBD2 identical over 14 bases. J lost 3 bases, V lost 0 bases, and 2 bases had no gene match. The germline V gene has CDR1 SGHTA and CDR2 FQGTGA. CDR3 length equals 17 residues. CDR3 loop: CASSLTGLAGGTDTQYF. The CDR3 DNA reads as TGTGCCAGCAGCTTAACTGGACTAGCGGGAGGAACAGATACGCAGTATTTT.

This chain joins TRBV7-9 and TRBJ1-3; tentative D call: TRBD1 (6 bases). V dropped 4 bases and J dropped 4 bases, with 14 bases sitting between them. CDR1 and CDR2 (germline): SEHNR, FQNEAQ (reference sequence). The CDR3 has 15 amino acids. The CDR3 sequence is CASSWDTTLGNTIYF. DNA for the CDR3: TGTGCCAGCAGCTGGGACACCACTCTGGGAAACACCATATATTTT.

Here the CDR3 reads CASSLFSSGIYEQYF. The CDR3 nucleotides are TGTGCCAGCAGCTTATTCTCTAGCGGGATATACGAGCAGTACTTC. V is TRBV7-3 and J is TRBJ2-7; 9 nucleotides match TRBD2. The CDR3 runs to 15 residues. Germline CDR1 and CDR2: SGHTA and FQGTGA. V was clipped by 2 bases and J by 4 bases; unmatched bases: 6. Supplemented by reference TRBV7-3 and TRBJ2-7, the full variable domain reads GAGVSQTPSNKVTEKGKYVELRCDPISGHTALYWYRQSLGQGPEFLIYFQGTGAADDSGLPNDRFFAVRPEGSVSTLKIQRTERGDSAVYLCASSLFSSGIYEQYFGPGTRLTVT.

The V call is TRBV15, the J call TRBJ1-2; no reliable D call. The CDR3 is 15 amino acids. Germline-derived CDR1 and CDR2 are LNHNV and YYDKDF (reference sequence). The V and J ends lost 0 bases and 2 bases respectively, with 10 bases between them. The CDR3 DNA sequence: TGTGCCACCAGCAGAGATCGGTTGTCCAACTATGGCTACACCTTC. Translating gives CATSRDRLSNYGYTF.

The CDR3 here is CASSPGVAGRNTGELFF. Here the CDR3 DNA reads TGCGCCAGCAGCCCGGGGGTAGCGGGACGTAACACCGGGGAGCTGTTTTTT. This sequence joins TRBV5-1 and TRBJ2-2; TRBD2 aligns across 8 bases. The junction had 10 bases not matched to a gene; V was cut back by 4 bases and J by 2 bases. Per germline, CDR1 SGHRS and CDR2 YFSETQ. The CDR3 has 17 residues.

This chain uses TRBV7-2 with TRBJ1-4; D is uncertain. The CDR3 has 19 residues. CDR1 and CDR2 (germline): SGHTA, FQGNSA. Trimming took off 1 base at V and 0 bases at J, with 18 bases between the two ends. CDR3 bases: TGTGCCAGCAGCTTAGAGAGAGGCGGAGAGCCTGCAACTAATGAAAAACTGTTTTTT. This sequence encodes CASSLERGGEPATNEKLFF.

The gene calls are TRBV5-4 and TRBJ1-2, with D possibly TRBD1 on 5 matching bases. The V end lost 1 base, the J end lost 0 bases, and 13 bases lay between the germline ends. CDR3 length equals 16 residues. Germline V gives CDR1 SGHNT, CDR2 YYREEE (reference sequence). CDR3 region: CASSLFGGNSNYGYTF. The CDR3 bases are TGTGCCAGCAGCTTGTTCGGGGGGAATTCTAACTATGGCTACACCTTC. The full variable domain, in which reference TRBV5-4 and TRBJ1-2 provide the parts outside the CDR3, is ETGVTQSPTHLIKTRGQQVTLRCSSQSGHNTVSWYQQALGQGPQFIFQYYREEENGRGNFPPRFSGLQFPNYSSELNVNALELDDSALYLCASSLFGGNSNYGYTFGSGTRLTVV.

The chain uses TRBV19 and TRBJ1-6; TRBD1 agrees at 7 bases. Unmatched junction bases numbered 2, after V lost 4 bases and J lost 5 bases. The length of the CDR3 is 14 residues. In germline, CDR1 is LNHDA, CDR2 SQIVND (reference sequence). CDR3 loop: CASSTGTDNSPLHF. As DNA, the CDR3 is TGTGCCAGTAGTACCGGGACAGATAATTCACCCCTCCACTTT.

This chain uses TRBV4-1 with TRBJ2-7; tentative D call: TRBD2 (7 bases). The V end was cut by 0 bases, the J end by 2 bases, with 14 bases between. Germline CDR1 and CDR2: MGHRA and YSYEKL. The CDR3 loop spans 16 amino acids. Here the CDR3 reads CASSQDTGGQTYEQYF. CDR3 nucleotides: TGCGCCAGCAGCCAAGATACGGGGGGCCAGACCTACGAGCAGTACTTC.

This chain connects TRBV2 to TRBJ2-7, with 10 bases lining up with TRBD1. The germline CDR1 and CDR2 sequences are SNHLY and FYNNEI. With V trimmed by 11 bases and J by 4 bases, 2 bases remained unmatched. The CDR3 sequence is 11 residues long. DNA for the CDR3: TGTGCCGGGGGACAGGGGTACGAGCAGTACTTC. Amino acid sequence: CAGGQGYEQYF.

The chain uses TRBV6-5 and TRBJ2-3; 12 bases are a match to TRBD2. Looked up from germline, CDR1 is MNHEY and CDR2 is SVGAGI. V lost 6 bases to trimming and J lost 6 bases; unmatched junction nucleotides: 7. This CDR3 comprises 15 residues. The CDR3 DNA follows: TGTGCCAGCAGGCAATGGACTAGCGGGGAGGATACGCAGTATTTT. This encodes CASRQWTSGEDTQYF.

This chain uses TRBV19 with TRBJ1-2; perhaps TRBD1 as D (5 bases). The CDR3 extends over 15 amino acids. V was pared by 2 bases and J by 6 bases, with 16 bases between. CDR1 LNHDA and CDR2 SQIVND come from the germline V gene (reference sequence). The CDR3 here is CASSIPGPRSNGYTF. In DNA, the CDR3 is TGTGCCAGTAGTATACCAGGGCCCAGGAGTAATGGCTACACCTTC.

CDR3 coding DNA: TGCGCCAGCAGCCAAGTTGGGGGCATCGGAAACATTCAGTACTTC. Residues: CASSQVGGIGNIQYF. This sequence joins TRBV4-3 and TRBJ2-4, with D maybe TRBD1 (6 bases). Between the trimmed V and J ends, which lost 1 base and 6 bases, there was a span of 13 bases. The CDR3 length is 15 residues. Germline assignment: CDR1 LGHNA and CDR2 YSLEER.

The V call is TRBV10-3, the J call TRBJ2-5; 11 bases are a match to TRBD2. The J call may not be correct, given that the DNA end is closer to TRBJ2-7. Germline loops: CDR1 ENHRY, CDR2 SYGVKD. This CDR3 has 15 residues. This CDR3 is CAISETTSGIYEQYF. CDR3 sequence (DNA): TGTGCCATCAGTGAGACGACTAGCGGGATCTACGAGCAGTACTTC.

The V call is TRBV28, the J call TRBJ1-1; TRBD1 is a possible D gene (6 bases). The V and J ends lost 5 bases and 0 bases respectively, with 16 bases between them. The CDR3 spans 16 residues. CDR1 is MDHEN and CDR2 is SYDVKM in the germline V gene. CDR3 protein: CASSPTLGQMNTEAFF. The CDR3 nucleotides are TGTGCCAGCAGTCCAACTCTAGGACAGATGAACACTGAAGCTTTCTTT.

The rearrangement links TRBV7-9 to TRBJ1-1; TRBD1 is a possible D gene (6 bases). V was clipped by 2 bases and J by 1 base, with 11 bases between them. Germline-derived CDR1 and CDR2 are SEHNR and FQNEAQ (reference sequence). The CDR3 loop spans 15 amino acids. CDR3 sequence (DNA): TGTGCCAGCAGCTTACCCCTAGGGGGGAACACTGAAGCTTTCTTT. Its translation: CASSLPLGGNTEAFF.

This clone has a handful of counts. The chain is built from TRBV28 and TRBJ1-2; D is unresolved. Looked up from germline, CDR1 is MDHEN and CDR2 is SYDVKM. CDR3 size: 15 residues. The ends were cut back, 2 bases at V and 4 bases at J, with 14 bases in the middle. The CDR3 DNA sequence: TGTGCCAGCAGTTTAATGAGGTCCCGTCTCTATGGCTACACCTTC. As protein: CASSLMRSRLYGYTF.

The chain joins TRBV6-6 to TRBJ1-2; a possible D gene is TRBD1 (5 bases). The CDR3 has 15 residues. The V end lost 0 bases, the J end lost 4 bases, and 12 bases lay between the germline ends. Germline values: CDR1 MNHNY, CDR2 SVGAGI (reference sequence). Written as DNA, the CDR3 is TGTGCCAGCAGTTACTCGAATGGGGCTGCCTATGGCTACACCTTC. Translated: CASSYSNGAAYGYTF.